The 4 T cell receptor beta chains below all came from one sample that was sequenced in a study of blood T cell repertoires in COVID-19. TCRdb's table, derived via immunoSEQ multiplex PCR, lists solely in-frame clones and lacks some. The sample lists under 75,000 clones, 90% occurring once. Material for sequencing was peripheral blood. The receptors originated from a man in his sixties with active COVID-19.

The chain couples TRBV19 to TRBJ2-1; 8 nucleotides align to TRBD1. Germline V gives CDR1 LNHDA, CDR2 SQIVND (reference sequence). Trimming cost V 5 bases and J 3 bases; bases outside gene matches: 6. The CDR3 totals 15 residues. CDR3 sequence: CASSSTGGLYNEQFF. CDR3 sequence (DNA): TGTGCCAGTAGTTCCACAGGGGGGCTCTACAATGAGCAGTTCTTC.

This clone was observed a handful of times. The chain links TRBV9 to TRBJ2-1; 7 positions match TRBD2. J gave up 3 bases and V 4 bases, and 7 bases lay outside the gene matches. CDR3 length: 15 amino acids. Germline assignment: CDR1 SGDLS and CDR2 YYNGEE. CDR3 loop: CASSLGLVGYNEQFF. Here the CDR3 DNA reads TGTGCCAGCAGCCTTGGACTAGTTGGCTACAATGAGCAGTTCTTC.

The V and J genes are TRBV9 and TRBJ1-4, with 8 positions matching TRBD1. There are 14 residues in the CDR3. Germline V gene sequence: CDR1 SGDLS, CDR2 YYNGEE. J gave up 8 bases and V 5 bases, and 8 bases lay outside the gene matches. CDR3 sequence: CASSRTGLSEKLFF. The CDR3 region has the DNA TGTGCCAGCAGTCGGACAGGGCTTTCCGAAAAACTGTTTTTT.

V is TRBV7-9 and J is TRBJ2-1; 8 bases map to TRBD2. The CDR3 runs 15 residues. The germline V gene has CDR1 SEHNR and CDR2 FQNEAQ (reference sequence). The trim removed 5 bases at V and 8 bases at J, leaving 11 bases unmatched. The CDR3 loop reads CASSQGEVGRDEQFF. CDR3 DNA sequence: TGTGCCAGCAGCCAAGGTGAGGTCGGGAGGGATGAGCAGTTCTTC. The entire variable domain, with the rest obtained from reference TRBV7-9 and TRBJ2-1, is as follows: DTGVSQNPRHKITKRGQNVTFRCDPISEHNRLYWYRQTLGQGPEFLTYFQNEAQLEKSRLLSDRFSAERPKGSFSTLEIQRTEQGDSAMYLCASSQGEVGRDEQFFGPGTRLTVL.